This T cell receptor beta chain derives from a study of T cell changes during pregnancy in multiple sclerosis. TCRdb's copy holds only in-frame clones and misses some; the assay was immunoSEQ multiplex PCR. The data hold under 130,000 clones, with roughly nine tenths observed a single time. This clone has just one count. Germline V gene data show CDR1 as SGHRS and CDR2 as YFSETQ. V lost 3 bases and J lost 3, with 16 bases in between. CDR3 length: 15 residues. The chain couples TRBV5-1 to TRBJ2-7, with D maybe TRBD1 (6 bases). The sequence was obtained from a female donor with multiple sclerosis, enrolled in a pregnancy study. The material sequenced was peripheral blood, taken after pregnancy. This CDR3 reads CASSSTGIRYYEQYF. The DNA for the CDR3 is TGCGCCAGCAGCTCCACAGGGATTCGATACTACGAGCAGTACTTC. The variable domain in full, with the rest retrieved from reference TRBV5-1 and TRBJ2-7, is KAGVTQTPRYLIKTRGQQVTLSCSPISGHRSVSWYQQTPGQGLQFLFEYFSETQRNKGNFPGRFSGRQFSNSRSEMNVSTLELGDSALYLCASSSTGIRYYEQYFGPGTRLTVT.